This TCR beta chain comes out of a study of cytomegalovirus exposure and HLA in healthy donors. The study, taken as a whole, reports: Earlier analysis found most TCR beta V segments productive about 87% or about 30% of the time. In a later analysis, parvovirus B19, influenza, CMV and Epstein-Barr virus appeared linked to several top co-occurrence clusters. A link between a missense DCLRE1C variant and TCR beta V- and J-gene trimming emerged from a later analysis.

As to this clone: Its specificity is unknown.

This PCR relied on a set of 60 Vbeta primers and 13 Jbeta primers. Assay: immunoSEQ multiplex PCR; the TCRdb copy retains only in-frame clones and omits some. The sample records roughly 110,000 clones, 74% being singletons. CDR3 length equals 13 residues. CDR1 is MNHEY and CDR2 is SVGAGI in the germline V gene. Between the trimmed V and J ends, which lost 6 bases and 1 base, there was a span of 6 bases. The source material was PBMCs. The V and J genes are TRBV6-5 and TRBJ2-2; no clear D. This receptor was identified in a woman aged 40 to 50 in good health and CMV-seropositive. CDR3 sequence: CASRSMNTGELFF. The CDR3 nucleotides are TGTGCCAGCAGAAGCATGAACACCGGGGAGCTGTTTTTT.